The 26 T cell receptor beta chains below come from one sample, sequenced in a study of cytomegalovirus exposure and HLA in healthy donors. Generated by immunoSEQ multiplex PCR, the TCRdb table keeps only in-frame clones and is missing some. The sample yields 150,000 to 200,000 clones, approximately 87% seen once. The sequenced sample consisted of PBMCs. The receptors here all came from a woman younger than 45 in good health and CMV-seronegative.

The CDR3 DNA follows: TGTGCCAGCGGGACAGGGCTTAATAATTCACCCCTCCACTTT. Protein: CASGTGLNNSPLHF. The genes are TRBV2 and TRBJ1-6; 9 bases fit TRBD1. The CDR3 extends over 14 amino acids. Trimming at V came to 8 bases and at J to 5 bases, leaving 4 bases not matched to a gene. Germline CDR1 reads SNHLY; CDR2 reads FYNNEI.

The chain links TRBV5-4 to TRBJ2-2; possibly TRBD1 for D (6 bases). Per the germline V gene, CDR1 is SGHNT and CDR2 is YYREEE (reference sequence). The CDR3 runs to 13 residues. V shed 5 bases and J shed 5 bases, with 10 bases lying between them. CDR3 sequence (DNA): TGTGCCAGCAGGCTACAGGGTACCGGGGAGCTGTTTTTT. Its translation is CASRLQGTGELFF.

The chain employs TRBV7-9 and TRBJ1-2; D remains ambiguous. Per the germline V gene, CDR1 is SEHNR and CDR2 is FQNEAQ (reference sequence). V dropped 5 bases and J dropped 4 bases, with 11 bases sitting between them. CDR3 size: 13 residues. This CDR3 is CASSTTIGYGYTF. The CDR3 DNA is TGTGCCAGCAGCACGACAATTGGCTATGGCTACACCTTC. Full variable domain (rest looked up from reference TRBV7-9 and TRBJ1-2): DTGVSQNPRHKITKRGQNVTFRCDPISEHNRLYWYRQTLGQGPEFLTYFQNEAQLEKSRLLSDRFSAERPKGSFSTLEIQRTEQGDSAMYLCASSTTIGYGYTFGSGTRLTVV.

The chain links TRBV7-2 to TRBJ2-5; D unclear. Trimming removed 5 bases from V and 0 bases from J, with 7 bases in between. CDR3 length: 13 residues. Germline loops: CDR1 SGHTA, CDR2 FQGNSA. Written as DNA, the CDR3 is TGTGCCAGCAGCCTCAGAAACCAAGAGACCCAGTACTTC. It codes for CASSLRNQETQYF.

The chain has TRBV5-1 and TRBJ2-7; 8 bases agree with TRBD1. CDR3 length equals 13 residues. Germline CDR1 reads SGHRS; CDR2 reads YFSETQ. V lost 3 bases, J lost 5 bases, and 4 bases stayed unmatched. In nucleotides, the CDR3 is TGCGCCAGCAGCTCCCAGGGGGCCAACGAGCAGTACTTC. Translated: CASSSQGANEQYF.

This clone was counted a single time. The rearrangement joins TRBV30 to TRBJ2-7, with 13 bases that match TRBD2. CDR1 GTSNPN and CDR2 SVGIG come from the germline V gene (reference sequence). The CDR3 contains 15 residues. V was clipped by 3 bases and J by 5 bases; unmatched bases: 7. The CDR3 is CAWRRGTSGNHEQYF. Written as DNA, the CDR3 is TGTGCCTGGAGACGTGGGACTAGCGGGAACCACGAGCAGTACTTC.

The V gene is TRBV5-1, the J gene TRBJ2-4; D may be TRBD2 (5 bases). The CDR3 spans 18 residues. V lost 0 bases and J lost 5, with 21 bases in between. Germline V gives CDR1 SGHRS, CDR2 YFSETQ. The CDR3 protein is CASSLGRGKGSGENIQYF. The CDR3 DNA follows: TGCGCCAGCAGCTTGGGTCGGGGAAAAGGGTCCGGCGAAAACATTCAGTACTTC.

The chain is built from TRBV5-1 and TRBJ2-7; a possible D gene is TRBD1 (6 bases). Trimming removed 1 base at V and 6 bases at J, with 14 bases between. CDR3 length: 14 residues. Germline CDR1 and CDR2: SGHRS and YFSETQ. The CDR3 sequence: CASSLTGHSFEQYF. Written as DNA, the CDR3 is TGCGCCAGCAGCTTGACAGGGCACTCTTTCGAGCAGTACTTC.

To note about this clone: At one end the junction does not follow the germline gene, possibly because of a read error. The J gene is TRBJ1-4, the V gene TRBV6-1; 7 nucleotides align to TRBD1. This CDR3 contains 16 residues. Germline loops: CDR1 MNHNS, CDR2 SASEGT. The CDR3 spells CASREGTGALREKLFF. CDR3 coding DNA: TGTGCCAGCAGGGAAGGCACAGGGGCTTTGCGGGAAAAACTGTTTTTT.

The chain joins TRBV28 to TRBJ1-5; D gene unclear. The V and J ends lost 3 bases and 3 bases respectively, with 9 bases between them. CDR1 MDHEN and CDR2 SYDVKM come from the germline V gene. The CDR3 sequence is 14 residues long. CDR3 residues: CASSFMGPNQPQHF. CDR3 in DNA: TGTGCCAGCAGTTTCATGGGCCCCAATCAGCCCCAGCATTTT.

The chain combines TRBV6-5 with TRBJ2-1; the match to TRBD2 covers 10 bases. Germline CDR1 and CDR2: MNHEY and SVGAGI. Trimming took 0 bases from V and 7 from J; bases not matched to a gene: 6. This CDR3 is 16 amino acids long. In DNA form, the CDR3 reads TGTGCCAGCAGTTACTCCGAGCGGGGGGGTTTGAATGAGCAGTTCTTC. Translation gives CASSYSERGGLNEQFF.

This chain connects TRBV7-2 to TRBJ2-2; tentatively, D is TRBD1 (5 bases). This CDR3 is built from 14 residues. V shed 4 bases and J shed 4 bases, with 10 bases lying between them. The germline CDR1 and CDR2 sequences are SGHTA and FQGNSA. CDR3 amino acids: CASSSNTGTGELFF. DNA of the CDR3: TGTGCCAGCAGCTCCAATACAGGCACCGGGGAGCTGTTTTTT. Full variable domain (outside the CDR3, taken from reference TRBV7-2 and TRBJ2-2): GAGVSQSPSNKVTEKGKDVELRCDPISGHTALYWYRQSLGQGLEFLIYFQGNSAPDKSGLPSDRFSAERTGGSVSTLTIQRTQQEDSAVYLCASSSNTGTGELFFGEGSRLTVL.

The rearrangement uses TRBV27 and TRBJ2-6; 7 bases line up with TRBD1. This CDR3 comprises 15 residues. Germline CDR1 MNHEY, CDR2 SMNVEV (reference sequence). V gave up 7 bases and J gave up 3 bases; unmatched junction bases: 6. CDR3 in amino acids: CASKTGPRGANVLTF. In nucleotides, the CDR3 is TGTGCCAGCAAGACAGGGCCCCGTGGGGCCAACGTCCTGACTTTC.

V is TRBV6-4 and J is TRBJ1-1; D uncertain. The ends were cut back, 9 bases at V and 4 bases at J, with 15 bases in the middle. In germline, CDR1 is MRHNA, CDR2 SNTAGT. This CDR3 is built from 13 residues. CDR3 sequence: CASSVVEGTEAFF. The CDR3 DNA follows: TGTGCCAGTTCCGTGGTGGAGGGCACTGAAGCTTTCTTT.

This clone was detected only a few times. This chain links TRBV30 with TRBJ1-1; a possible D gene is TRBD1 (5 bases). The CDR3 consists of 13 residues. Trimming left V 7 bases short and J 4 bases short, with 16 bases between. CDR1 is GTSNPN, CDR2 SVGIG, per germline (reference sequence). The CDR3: CAFLREAITEAFF. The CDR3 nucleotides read TGTGCCTTCCTCAGGGAAGCGATCACTGAAGCTTTCTTT.

The CDR3 sequence: CASRGQAEAFF. CDR3 DNA: TGTGCCAGCAGAGGACAGGCTGAAGCTTTCTTT. The genes are TRBV2 and TRBJ1-1; 7 bases map to TRBD1. The V and J ends lost 6 bases and 6 bases, in that order; junction bases with no gene match: 1. Germline-derived CDR1 and CDR2 are SNHLY and FYNNEI. This CDR3 comprises 11 residues.

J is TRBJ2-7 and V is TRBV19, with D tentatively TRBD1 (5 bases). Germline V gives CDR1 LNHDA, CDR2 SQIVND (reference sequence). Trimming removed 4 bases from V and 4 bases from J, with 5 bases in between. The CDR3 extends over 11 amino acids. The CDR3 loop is CASSTGYEQYF. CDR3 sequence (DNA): TGTGCCAGTAGTACAGGGTACGAGCAGTACTTC.

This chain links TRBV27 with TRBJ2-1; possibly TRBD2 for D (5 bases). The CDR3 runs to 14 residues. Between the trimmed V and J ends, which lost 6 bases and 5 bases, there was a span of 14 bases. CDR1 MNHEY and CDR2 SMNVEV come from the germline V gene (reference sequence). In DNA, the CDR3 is TGTGCCAGCAGCGGGAACGGACGTAACAATGAGCAGTTCTTC. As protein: CASSGNGRNNEQFF.

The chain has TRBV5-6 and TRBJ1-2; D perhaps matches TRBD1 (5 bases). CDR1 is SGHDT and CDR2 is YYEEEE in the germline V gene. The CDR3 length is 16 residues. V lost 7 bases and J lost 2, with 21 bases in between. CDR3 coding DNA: TGTGCCAGCGGGACCGGGTCACAGCTCAAAAACTATGGCTACACCTTC. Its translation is CASGTGSQLKNYGYTF.

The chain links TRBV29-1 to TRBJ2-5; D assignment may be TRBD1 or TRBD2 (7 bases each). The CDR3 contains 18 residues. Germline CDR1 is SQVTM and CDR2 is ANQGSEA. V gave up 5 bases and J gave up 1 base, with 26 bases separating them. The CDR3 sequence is CSVFSGGGENGVQETQYF. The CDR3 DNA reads TGCAGCGTTTTTTCAGGGGGGGGCGAGAATGGGGTCCAAGAGACCCAGTACTTC.

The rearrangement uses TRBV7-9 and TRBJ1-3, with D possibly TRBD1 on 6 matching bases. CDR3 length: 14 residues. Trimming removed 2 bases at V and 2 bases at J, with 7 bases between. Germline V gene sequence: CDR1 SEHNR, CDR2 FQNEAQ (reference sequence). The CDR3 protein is CASSLTGPGNTIYF. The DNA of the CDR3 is TGTGCCAGCAGCTTAACAGGGCCTGGAAACACCATATATTTT.

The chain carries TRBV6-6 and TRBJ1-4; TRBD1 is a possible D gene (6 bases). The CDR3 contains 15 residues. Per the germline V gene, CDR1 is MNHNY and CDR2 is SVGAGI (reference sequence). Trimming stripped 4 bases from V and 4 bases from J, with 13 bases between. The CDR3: CASSSGDRGNEKLFF. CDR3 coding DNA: TGTGCCAGCAGTTCAGGGGATCGTGGTAATGAAAAACTGTTTTTT.

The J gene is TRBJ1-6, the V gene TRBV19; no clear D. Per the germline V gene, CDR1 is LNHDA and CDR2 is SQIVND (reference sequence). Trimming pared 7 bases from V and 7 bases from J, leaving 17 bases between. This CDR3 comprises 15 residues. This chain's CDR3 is CASTMGTGRNSPLHF. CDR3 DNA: TGTGCCAGTACCATGGGAACCGGCCGGAATTCACCCCTCCACTTT.

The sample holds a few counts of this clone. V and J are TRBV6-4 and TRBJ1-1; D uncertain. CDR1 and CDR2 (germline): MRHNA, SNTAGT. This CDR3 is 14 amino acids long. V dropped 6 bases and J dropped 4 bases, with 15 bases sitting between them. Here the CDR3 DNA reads TGTGCCAGCAGGGCCGGTGGGCACGGCACTGAAGCTTTCTTT. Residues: CASRAGGHGTEAFF.

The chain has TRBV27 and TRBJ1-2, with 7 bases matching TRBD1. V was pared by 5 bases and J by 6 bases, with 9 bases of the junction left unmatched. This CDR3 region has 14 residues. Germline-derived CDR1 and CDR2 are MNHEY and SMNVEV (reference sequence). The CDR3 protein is CASSTTGVPDGYTF. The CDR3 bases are TGTGCCAGCAGTACCACAGGGGTCCCAGATGGCTACACCTTC.

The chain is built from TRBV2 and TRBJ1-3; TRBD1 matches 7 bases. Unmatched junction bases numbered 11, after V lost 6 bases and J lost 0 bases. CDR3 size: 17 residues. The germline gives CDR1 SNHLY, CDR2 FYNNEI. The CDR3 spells CASRPRDRVLSGNTIYF. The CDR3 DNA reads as TGTGCCAGCAGACCCCGGGACAGAGTTCTCTCTGGAAACACCATATATTTT.